Shown below are 6 T cell receptor beta chains from a single sample sequenced in a study of T cells in Graves' hyperthyroidism and ophthalmopathy. RNA transcripts provided the source from which TCR beta CDR3 regions were amplified. The HTBI primer set served for first-round RT-PCR of the TCR CDR3. TCRdb independently ran MiXCR on the multiplex PCR reads; one entry per CDR3 protein. The sample consists of roughly 560,000 distinct CDR3 sequences, under 15% of them appearing once. The sample was blood. These receptors were taken from a woman in her thirties or forties with Graves' ophthalmopathy.

The chain employs TRBV7-9 and TRBJ1-5; maybe TRBD1 (6 bases). Trimming removed 7 bases from V and 2 bases from J, with 15 bases in between. The CDR3 length is 15 residues. The germline V gene encodes CDR1 SEHNR and CDR2 FQNEAQ (reference sequence). The CDR3: CASMEGVHGNQPQHF. The CDR3 DNA is TGTGCCAGCATGGAGGGGGTCCATGGCAATCAGCCCCAGCATTTT.

This clonotype turned up a few times. The chain uses TRBV5-1 and TRBJ2-7, with TRBD2 identical over 9 bases. The CDR3 totals 16 residues. After removal of 4 bases from V and 4 bases from J, the junction contained 12 bases not matched to a gene. Germline V CDR1 and CDR2: SGHRS, YFSETQ. CDR3 in amino acids: CASSPASAGGEYEQYF. The CDR3 region has the DNA TGCGCCAGCAGCCCCGCTAGCGCGGGGGGGGAGTACGAGCAGTACTTC.

The chain combines TRBV20-1 with TRBJ1-2; 10 nucleotides line up with TRBD1. The CDR3 is 12 residues long. The ends lost 8 bases at V and 5 bases at J; junction bases unmatched: 5. The germline V gene has CDR1 DFQATT and CDR2 SNEGSKA (reference sequence). This CDR3 reads CSPDRGMYGYTF. The CDR3 DNA reads as TGCAGTCCGGACAGGGGGATGTATGGCTACACCTTC.

This clonotype has a count of ten or more. The chain recombines TRBV20-1 with TRBJ2-5; D unresolved. The CDR3 totals 13 residues. Germline values: CDR1 DFQATT, CDR2 SNEGSKA (reference sequence). V was cut by 3 bases and J by 1 base, with 9 bases left in between. CDR3 DNA: TGCAGTGCTAGGCGGCAGATCCAAGAGACCCAGTACTTC. It codes for CSARRQIQETQYF.

This clonotype showed up many times. This CDR3 is CASTNEGQGTTEAFF. The DNA of the CDR3 is TGTGCCAGCACCAATGAGGGACAGGGGACCACTGAAGCTTTCTTT. The chain links TRBV6-1 to TRBJ1-1; 10 bases line up with TRBD1. Germline V gene sequence: CDR1 MNHNS, CDR2 SASEGT. V lost 7 bases to trimming and J lost 4 bases; unmatched junction nucleotides: 9. This CDR3 region has 15 residues.

The rearrangement uses TRBV7-9 and TRBJ2-7; either TRBD1 or TRBD2 may supply D (6 bases each). V lost 7 bases, J lost 4 bases, and 17 bases lay in between. The CDR3 length is 14 residues. Germline V CDR1 and CDR2: SEHNR, FQNEAQ (reference sequence). In DNA form, the CDR3 reads TGTGCCAGCAAACACGCGGGACACTCTTACGAGCAGTACTTC. Its protein is CASKHAGHSYEQYF.